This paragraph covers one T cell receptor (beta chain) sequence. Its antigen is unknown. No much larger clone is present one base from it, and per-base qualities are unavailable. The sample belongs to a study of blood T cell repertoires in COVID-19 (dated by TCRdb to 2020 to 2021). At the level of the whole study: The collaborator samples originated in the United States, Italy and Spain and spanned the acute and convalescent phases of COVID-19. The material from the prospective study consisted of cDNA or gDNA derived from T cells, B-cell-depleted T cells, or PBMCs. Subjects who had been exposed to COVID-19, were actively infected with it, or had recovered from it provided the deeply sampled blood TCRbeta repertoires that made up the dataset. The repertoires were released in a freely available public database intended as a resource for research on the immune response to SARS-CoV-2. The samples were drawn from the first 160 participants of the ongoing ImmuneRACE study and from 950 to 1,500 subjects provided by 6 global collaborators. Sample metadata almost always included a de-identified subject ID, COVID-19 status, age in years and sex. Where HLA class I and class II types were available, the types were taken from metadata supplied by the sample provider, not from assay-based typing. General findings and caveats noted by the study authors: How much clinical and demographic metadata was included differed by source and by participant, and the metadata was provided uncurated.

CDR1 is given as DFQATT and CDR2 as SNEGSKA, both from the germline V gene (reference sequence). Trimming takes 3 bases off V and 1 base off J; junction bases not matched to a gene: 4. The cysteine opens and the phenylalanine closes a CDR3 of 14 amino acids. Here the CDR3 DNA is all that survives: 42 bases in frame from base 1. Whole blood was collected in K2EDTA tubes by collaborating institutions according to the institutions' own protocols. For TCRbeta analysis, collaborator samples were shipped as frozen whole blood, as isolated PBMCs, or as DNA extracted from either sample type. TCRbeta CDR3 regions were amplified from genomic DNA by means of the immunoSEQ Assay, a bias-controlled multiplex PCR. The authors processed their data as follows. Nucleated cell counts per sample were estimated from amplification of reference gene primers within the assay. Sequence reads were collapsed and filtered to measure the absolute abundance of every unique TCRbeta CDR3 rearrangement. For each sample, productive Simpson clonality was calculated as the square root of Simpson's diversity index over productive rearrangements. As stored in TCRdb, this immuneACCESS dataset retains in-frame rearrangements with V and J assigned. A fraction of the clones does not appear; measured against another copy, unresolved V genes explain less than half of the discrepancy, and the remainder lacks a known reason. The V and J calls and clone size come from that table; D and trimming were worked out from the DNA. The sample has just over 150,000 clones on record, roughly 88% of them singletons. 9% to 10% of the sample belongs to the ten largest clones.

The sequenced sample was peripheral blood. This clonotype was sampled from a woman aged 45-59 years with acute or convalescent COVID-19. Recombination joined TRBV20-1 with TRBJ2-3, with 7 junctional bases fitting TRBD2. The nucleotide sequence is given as TGCAGTGCTAGTAAGGCGGGGGGCACAGATACGCAGTATTTT. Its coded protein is CSASKAGGTDTQYF.